The sequence of this T cell receptor (beta chain) was determined in a study of shared clonotypes between healthy human individuals. This clone came up once. The data were produced by immunoSEQ multiplex PCR, yet TCRdb's version contains in-frame clones alone and is incomplete. The sample consists of more than 90,000 clones, approximately 61% of them appearing once. Sequenced sample: memory CD8+ T cells sorted from blood. The subset: CD45RO+ cells pooled with CCR7-negative TemRA cells. The receptor was derived from a man aged 30 to 45 in good health.

The CDR3 DNA reads as TGTGCCAGCAGCGTAGAGCCAGGGGGCAGAGATACGCAGTATTTT. Amino acid sequence: CASSVEPGGRDTQYF. The J gene is TRBJ2-3, the V gene TRBV9, with 8 bases matching TRBD1. The CDR3 spans 15 residues. With V trimmed by 0 bases and J by 5 bases, 5 bases remained unmatched. Per germline, CDR1 SGDLS and CDR2 YYNGEE.